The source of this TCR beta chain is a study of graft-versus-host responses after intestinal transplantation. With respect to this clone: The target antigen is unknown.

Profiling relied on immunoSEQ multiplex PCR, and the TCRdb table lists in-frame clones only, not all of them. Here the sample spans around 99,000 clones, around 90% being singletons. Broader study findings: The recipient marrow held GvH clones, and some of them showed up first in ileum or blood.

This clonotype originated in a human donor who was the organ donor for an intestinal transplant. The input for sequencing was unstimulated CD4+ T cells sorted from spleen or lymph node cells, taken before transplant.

CDR3 sequence: CASSLERGGSGGDTGELFF. The CDR3 region has the DNA TGTGCCAGCAGCTTAGAACGTGGCGGGAGCGGTGGGGACACCGGGGAGCTGTTTTTT. The genes are TRBV11-2 and TRBJ2-2; the match to TRBD2 covers 7 bases. The J segment lost 3 bases and the V segment lost 0 bases, leaving 13 bases of the junction unmatched. CDR3 length: 19 amino acids. CDR1 SGHAT and CDR2 FQNNGV come from the germline V gene.